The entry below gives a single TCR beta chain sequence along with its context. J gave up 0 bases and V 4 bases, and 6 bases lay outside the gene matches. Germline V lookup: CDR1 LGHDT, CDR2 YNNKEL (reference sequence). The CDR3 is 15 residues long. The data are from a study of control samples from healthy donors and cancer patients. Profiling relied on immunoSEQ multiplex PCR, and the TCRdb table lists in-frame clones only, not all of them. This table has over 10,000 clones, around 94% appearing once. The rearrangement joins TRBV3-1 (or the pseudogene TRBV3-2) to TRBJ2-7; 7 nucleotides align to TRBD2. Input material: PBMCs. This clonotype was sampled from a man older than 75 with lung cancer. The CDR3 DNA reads TGTGCCAGCAGCCGTACCGGGACTAACTCCTACGAGCAGTACTTC. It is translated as CASSRTGTNSYEQYF.